This T cell receptor (beta chain) was recovered during a study of response to subunit inactivated influenza vaccine. Points on this clonotype: The antigen is undetermined.

A single record per CDR3 protein comes from TCRdb applying MiXCR to the RT-PCR reads. Among hundreds of thousands of distinct CDR3 sequences, approximately 11% were seen once, and the ten largest hold approximately 12%. Findings of the study overall: Authors proposed each seasonal influenza vaccination draws in few new T cells.

V gave up 2 bases and J gave up 1 base; unmatched junction bases: 12. CDR1 and CDR2 from the germline V gene are MGHDK and SYGVNS. This CDR3 has 18 residues. This TCR derives from a man aged 50-59 years who received an inactivated influenza vaccine. The gene calls are TRBV25-1 and TRBJ2-5; 8 bases fit TRBD1. The specimen comprised PBMCs from blood, sampled about 40 days after vaccination. The CDR3 DNA reads TGTGCCAGCAGTGAACCACTCCGGGACAGGACTATCCAAGAGACCCAGTACTTC. Protein sequence: CASSEPLRDRTIQETQYF. Based on the CDR3 plus reference TRBV25-1 and TRBJ2-5, the full variable domain is EADIYQTPRYLVIGTGKKITLECSQTMGHDKMYWYQQDPGMELHLIHYSYGVNSTEKGDLSSESTVSRIRTEHFPLTLESARPSHTSQYLCASSEPLRDRTIQETQYFGPGTRLLVL.